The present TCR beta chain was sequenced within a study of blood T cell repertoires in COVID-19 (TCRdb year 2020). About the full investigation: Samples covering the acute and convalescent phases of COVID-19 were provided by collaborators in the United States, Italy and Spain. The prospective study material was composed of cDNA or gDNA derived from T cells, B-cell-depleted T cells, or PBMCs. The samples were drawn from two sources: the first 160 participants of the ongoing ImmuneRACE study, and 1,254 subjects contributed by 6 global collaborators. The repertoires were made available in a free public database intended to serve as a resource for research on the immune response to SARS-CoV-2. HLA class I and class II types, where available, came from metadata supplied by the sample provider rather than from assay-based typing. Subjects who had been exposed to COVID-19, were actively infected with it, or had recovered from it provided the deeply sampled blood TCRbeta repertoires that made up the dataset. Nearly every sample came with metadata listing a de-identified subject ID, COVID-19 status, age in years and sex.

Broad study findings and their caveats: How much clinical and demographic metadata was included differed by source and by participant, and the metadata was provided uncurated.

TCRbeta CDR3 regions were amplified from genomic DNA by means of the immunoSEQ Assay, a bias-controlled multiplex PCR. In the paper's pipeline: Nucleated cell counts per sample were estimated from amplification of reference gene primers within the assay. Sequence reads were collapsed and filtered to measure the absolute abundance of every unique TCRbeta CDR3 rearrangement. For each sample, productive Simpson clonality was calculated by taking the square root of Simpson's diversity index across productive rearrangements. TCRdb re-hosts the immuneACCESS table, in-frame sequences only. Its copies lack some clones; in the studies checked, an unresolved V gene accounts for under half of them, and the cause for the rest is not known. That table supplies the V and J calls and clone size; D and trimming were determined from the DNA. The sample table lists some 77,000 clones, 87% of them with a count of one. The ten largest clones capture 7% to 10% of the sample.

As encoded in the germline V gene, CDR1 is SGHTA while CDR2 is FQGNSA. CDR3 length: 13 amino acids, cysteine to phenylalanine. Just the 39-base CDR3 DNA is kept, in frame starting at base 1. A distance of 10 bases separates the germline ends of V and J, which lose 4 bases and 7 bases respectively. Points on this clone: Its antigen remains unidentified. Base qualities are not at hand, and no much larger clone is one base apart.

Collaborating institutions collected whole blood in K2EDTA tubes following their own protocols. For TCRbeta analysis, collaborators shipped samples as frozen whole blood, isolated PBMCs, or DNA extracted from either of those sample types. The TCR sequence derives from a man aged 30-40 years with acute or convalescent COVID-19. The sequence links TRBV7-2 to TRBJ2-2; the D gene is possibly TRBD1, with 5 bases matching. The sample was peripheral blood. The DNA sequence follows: TGTGCCAGCAGCTCTCAGGGTGGCGGGGAGCTGTTTTTT. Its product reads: CASSSQGGGELFF. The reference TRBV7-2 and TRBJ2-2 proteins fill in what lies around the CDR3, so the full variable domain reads GAGVSQSPSNKVTEKGKDVELRCDPISGHTALYWYRQSLGQGLEFLIYFQGNSAPDKSGLPSDRFSAERTGGSVSTLTIQRTQQEDSAVYLCASSSQGGGELFFGEGSRLTVL.